Listed here is a single T cell receptor (beta chain). This record belongs to a study of blood T cell repertoires in COVID-19. Study as a whole: From the United States, Italy and Spain came samples of acute and convalescent COVID-19. Sample material is recorded as cDNA or gDNA derived from T cells, B-cell-depleted T cells, or PBMCs.

Repertoires were generated with immunoSEQ multiplex PCR, while TCRdb's copy carries only in-frame clones and drops some. The sample has over 250,000 clones; approximately 88% are singletons. This CDR3 is built from 14 residues. Germline-derived CDR1 and CDR2 are SGDLS and YYNGEE. The V gene lost 0 bases and the J gene lost 0 bases, with 6 bases spanning the gap. The study drew participants aged about 18 to 90 years from 20 to 30 US areas. Donors were grouped by their self-reported clinical history. The chain uses TRBV9 and TRBJ2-5; no reliable D call. This TCR was sampled from a woman in her thirties who had recovered from COVID-19. Sequenced sample: PBMCs or T cells enriched from blood (not recorded which). The CDR3 is CASSVGRYQETQYF. The DNA for the CDR3 is TGTGCCAGCAGCGTAGGCAGGTACCAAGAGACCCAGTACTTC. Using reference TRBV9 and TRBJ2-5 for the parts outside the CDR3, the full variable domain is DSGVTQTPKHLITATGQRVTLRCSPRSGDLSVYWYQQSLDQGLQFLIQYYNGEERAKGNILERFSAQQFPDLHSELNLSSLELGDSALYFCASSVGRYQETQYFGPGTRLLVL.